What follows are 16 T cell receptor beta chains derived from one specimen sequenced in a study of blood T cell repertoires in COVID-19. Only in-frame clones appear in the TCRdb table, and some are missing; sequencing was by immunoSEQ multiplex PCR. The repertoire holds under 150,000 clones, with around 89% as singletons. Input material: peripheral blood. The origin of the receptors is a human donor in a cohort sampled during active COVID-19.

The chain employs TRBV2 and TRBJ1-5, with 7 bases aligning to TRBD1. Per germline, CDR1 SNHLY and CDR2 FYNNEI. The J segment lost 5 bases and the V segment lost 6 bases, leaving 7 bases of the junction unmatched. CDR3 length: 14 residues. This CDR3 is CASSLQGSYQPQHF. CDR3 nucleotides: TGTGCCAGCAGCCTACAGGGGTCCTATCAGCCCCAGCATTTT.

The V gene is TRBV4-3, the J gene TRBJ2-4, with TRBD1 matching over 7 bases. Germline V lookup: CDR1 LGHNA, CDR2 YSLEER. V gave up 2 bases and J gave up 5 bases; unmatched junction bases: 3. The CDR3 consists of 14 residues. Here the CDR3 DNA reads TGCGCCAGCAGCCAAAATACAGGGGAAAACATTCAGTACTTC. It encodes CASSQNTGENIQYF.

This clone was observed once. The chain combines TRBV7-3 with TRBJ1-1, with D hard to call. With 8 bases removed from V and 0 bases from J, the gap between germline ends came to 16 bases. Germline V gene sequence: CDR1 SGHTA, CDR2 FQGTGA. This CDR3 comprises 15 residues. The CDR3 spells CASAPLGTMNTEAFF. In DNA, the CDR3 is TGTGCCAGCGCCCCCCTGGGCACCATGAACACTGAAGCTTTCTTT.

This sequence joins TRBV7-8 and TRBJ2-1; no firm D call. The CDR3 has 14 residues. The germline V gene encodes CDR1 SGHVS and CDR2 FQNEAQ. V was pared by 4 bases and J by 2 bases, with 9 bases between. The CDR3 DNA follows: TGTGCCAGCAGCTCGCCAGTGACCTACAATGAGCAGTTCTTC. It codes for CASSSPVTYNEQFF.

CDR3 sequence: CAWSVEAGGRTQYF. The CDR3, as DNA: TGTGCCTGGAGTGTAGAGGCGGGGGGGCGGACCCAGTACTTC. This chain uses TRBV30 with TRBJ2-5; 9 nucleotides match TRBD2. CDR1 is GTSNPN and CDR2 is SVGIG in the germline V gene (reference sequence). The J segment lost 7 bases and the V segment lost 0 bases, leaving 6 bases of the junction unmatched. This CDR3 is 14 amino acids long. Full variable domain (rest looked up from reference TRBV30 and TRBJ2-5): SQTIHQWPATLVQPVGSPLSLECTVEGTSNPNLYWYRQAAGRGLQLLFYSVGIGQISSEVPQNLSASRPQDRQFILSSKKLLLSDSGFYLCAWSVEAGGRTQYFGPGTRLLVL.

The chain employs TRBV10-3 and TRBJ2-1; TRBD1 is a possible D gene (6 bases). Germline V gene lookup returns CDR1 ENHRY and CDR2 SYGVKD. V lost 1 base and J lost 5, with 18 bases in between. This CDR3 has 17 residues. CDR3 coding DNA: TGTGCCATCAGTGAGTTGACTGGGGGCTTCGGTAACAATGAGCAGTTCTTC. This codes for CAISELTGGFGNNEQFF.

The V gene is TRBV7-8, the J gene TRBJ2-7; 10 positions agree with TRBD1. Germline trimming cut 5 bases from V and 4 bases from J; bases unmatched to any gene: 8. The CDR3 consists of 15 residues. CDR1 and CDR2 (germline): SGHVS, FQNEAQ. In DNA, the CDR3 is TGTGCCAGCAGCCGTCCGGGACAGGGGAGGTACGAGCAGTACTTC. This encodes CASSRPGQGRYEQYF.

This chain uses TRBV9 with TRBJ1-2; 10 nucleotides align to TRBD1. CDR3 length: 15 amino acids. V lost 3 bases, J lost 4 bases, and 6 bases stayed unmatched. Germline values: CDR1 SGDLS, CDR2 YYNGEE. The CDR3 loop is CASSESGTGAYGYTF. For the CDR3, the DNA is TGTGCCAGCAGCGAATCCGGGACAGGGGCCTATGGCTACACCTTC.

V is TRBV5-1 and J is TRBJ2-3, with D maybe TRBD1 (5 bases). The germline gives CDR1 SGHRS, CDR2 YFSETQ. The germline V and J ends were trimmed by 5 bases and 0 bases, with 13 bases remaining between them. The CDR3 runs 15 residues. In DNA form, the CDR3 reads TGCGCCAGCAGGGCACAGGCCCTTAGCACAGATACGCAGTATTTT. Protein sequence: CASRAQALSTDTQYF.

Regarding this clone: Other DNA sequences in the same sample also yield this CDR3. V and J are TRBV27 and TRBJ2-6; D is uncertain. The V end lost 5 bases, the J end lost 0 bases, and 2 bases lay between the germline ends. This CDR3 has 13 residues. The germline V gene has CDR1 MNHEY and CDR2 SMNVEV (reference sequence). CDR3 in DNA: TGTGCCAGCAGTCTCTCTGGGGCCAACGTCCTGACTTTC. Encoded protein: CASSLSGANVLTF. The whole variable domain, filled in from reference TRBV27 and TRBJ2-6, reads EAQVTQNPRYLITVTGKKLTVTCSQNMNHEYMSWYRQDPGLGLRQIYYSMNVEVTDKGDVPEGYKVSRKEKRNFPLILESPSPNQTSLYFCASSLSGANVLTFGAGSRLTVL.

The chain joins TRBV3-1 (or the pseudogene TRBV3-2) to TRBJ2-7; TRBD1 matches at 10 bases. The V gene's germline CDR1 is LGHDT and CDR2 YNNKEL (reference sequence). Trimming cost V 1 base and J 2 bases; bases outside gene matches: 5. The CDR3 contains 16 residues. In nucleotides, the CDR3 is TGTGCCAGCAGCCAAGGAGGGGGACAGGGGACCTACGAGCAGTACTTC. Encoded protein: CASSQGGGQGTYEQYF.

This rearrangement joins TRBV25-1 to TRBJ1-2; possibly TRBD1 for D (5 bases). The CDR3 spans 14 residues. Trimming removed 4 bases at V and 6 bases at J, with 15 bases between. Germline CDR1 is MGHDK and CDR2 is SYGVNS. For the CDR3, the DNA is TGTGCCAGCAGTGCCGGGGGGATAGGGGATGGCTACACCTTC. This encodes CASSAGGIGDGYTF.

This rearrangement joins TRBV4-2 to TRBJ2-7, with TRBD1 as a possible D gene (6 bases). The CDR3 totals 15 residues. Trimming removed 0 bases at V and 4 bases at J, with 13 bases between. Germline CDR1 is LGHNA and CDR2 is YNFKEQ. The CDR3 DNA reads as TGTGCCAGCAGCCAAGATCGGACAGCACTATACGAGCAGTACTTC. It codes for CASSQDRTALYEQYF.

The chain links TRBV10-3 to TRBJ2-7; 9 bases line up with TRBD1. J lost 2 bases, V lost 7 bases, and 3 bases had no gene match. CDR3 size: 13 residues. Germline values: CDR1 ENHRY, CDR2 SYGVKD. CDR3 amino acids: CAIKGDRAYEQYF. In nucleotides, the CDR3 is TGTGCCATCAAGGGGGACAGGGCCTACGAGCAGTACTTC.

This chain connects TRBV13 to TRBJ2-5, with TRBD1 matching 10 bases. With 0 bases clipped from V and 4 bases from J, the junction kept 5 bases outside the gene matches. Looked up from germline, CDR1 is PRHDT and CDR2 is FYEKMQ (reference sequence). CDR3 size: 16 residues. CDR3 sequence reads: CASSLGDRGRGETQYF. CDR3 DNA: TGTGCCAGCAGCTTAGGGGACAGGGGGAGAGGAGAGACCCAGTACTTC.

The chain combines TRBV9 with TRBJ1-4, with 9 bases aligning to TRBD1. V lost 3 bases and J lost 7; bases outside the gene matches: 7. Germline CDR1 and CDR2: SGDLS and YYNGEE. CDR3 length: 15 residues. The chain's CDR3 is CASSANRGLGEKLFF. The DNA of the CDR3 is TGTGCCAGCAGCGCCAACAGGGGGCTTGGTGAAAAACTGTTTTTT.